This T cell receptor (beta chain) appears in the sequencing data of a study of blood T cell repertoires in COVID-19. The protocol was immunoSEQ multiplex PCR, while the TCRdb copy is restricted to in-frame clones and leaves out a portion. Of 100,000 to 150,000 clones in the sample, approximately 74% were seen once. The TCR originated in a man in his sixties with acute or convalescent COVID-19. The material sequenced was peripheral blood.

CDR3 sequence reads: CASSFGGLARSYNEQFF. The DNA of the CDR3 is TGCGCCAGCAGCTTCGGTGGTCTAGCGCGATCCTACAATGAGCAGTTCTTC. This chain joins TRBV5-1 and TRBJ2-1; possibly TRBD2 for D (6 bases). V was cut by 2 bases and J by 1 base, with 16 bases left in between. Germline loops: CDR1 SGHRS, CDR2 YFSETQ. CDR3 length equals 17 residues.